This TCR beta chain was obtained from a study of T cell responses to AZD1222 COVID-19 vaccine. The wider study: Researchers grouped second doses given at about 4 or about 12 weeks into one pool. Study findings and constraints: The sample set comprised mostly white British donors with more females, and clonal diversity was possibly underestimated. Repertoires were collected only later (after the peak T cell response had occurred). Distributed over spike, vaccine-associated CD4 TCRs predominated at 160-218 and 743-854.

The V gene lost 5 bases and the J gene lost 7 bases, with 20 bases spanning the gap. Per the germline V gene, CDR1 is SGHTA and CDR2 is FQGTGA. CDR3 size: 15 residues. A word on this clone: The target antigen is unknown.

The table came from immunoSEQ multiplex PCR; TCRdb's copy has only in-frame clones and leaves some out. This repertoire shows about 53,000 clones, around 84% found once; its top ten account for 25% to 30%. The sample here was peripheral blood, taken on day 0 of AZD1222 vaccination. The TCR was taken from an adult in good health. The rearrangement links TRBV7-3 to TRBJ1-1, with D perhaps matching TRBD1 (6 bases). CDR3 residues: CASSEVVGGRGEAFF. CDR3 nucleotides: TGTGCCAGCAGCGAAGTGGTCGGGGGCCGAGGTGAAGCTTTCTTT.